Shown below are 6 T cell receptor beta chains from a single sample sequenced in a study of regulatory T cells in long-lasting Graves disease. Building of the TCR beta libraries involved iRepertoire HTBI primers and Arm-PCR of CDR3 regions. TCRdb called the multiplex PCR reads again in MiXCR, with one record for every CDR3 protein. The table lists more than 400,000 distinct CDR3 sequences, roughly 15% of them singletons, with over 9% in the top ten. As to time point: newly diagnosed GD, antithyroid drugs for less than 3 months. With RNA extracted from PBMCs as input, the TCR library was made. These same data were also listed under a study on T cells in Graves' hyperthyroidism and ophthalmopathy.

This specimen consisted of peripheral blood mononuclear cells (PBMCs), obtained at new diagnosis, from a patient treated with antithyroid drugs. Every receptor here comes from a man aged 35 to 55 with Graves disease.

V and J are TRBV12-5 and TRBJ1-4, with D tentatively TRBD1 (5 bases). Deletions cut 6 bases from V and 0 bases from J, with 8 bases between. The CDR3 extends over 14 amino acids. Germline V gene sequence: CDR1 LGHNT, CDR2 FRNRAP. The CDR3 sequence is CASGPGTTNEKLFF. The DNA for the CDR3 is TGTGCTAGTGGCCCAGGGACAACTAATGAAAAACTGTTTTTT.

This clonotype appeared a few times. V and J are TRBV10-2 and TRBJ2-7, with TRBD2 matching over 8 bases. The CDR3 runs to 13 residues. J gave up 4 bases and V 2 bases, and 1 base lay outside the gene matches. From germline, CDR1 is WSHSY and CDR2 SAAADI. Written as DNA, the CDR3 is TGCGCCAGCAGTGAGACTAGCGGATACGAGCAGTACTTC. It codes for CASSETSGYEQYF.

This chain links TRBV4-2 with TRBJ1-1; D might be TRBD1 (6 bases). The germline V and J ends were trimmed by 6 bases and 5 bases, with 13 bases remaining between them. Per the germline V gene, CDR1 is LGHNA and CDR2 is YNFKEQ. The CDR3 spans 13 residues. CDR3 DNA sequence: TGTGCCAGCAGTTCTAGGAGGGGGACTGAAGCTTTCTTT. Its protein is CASSSRRGTEAFF.

This clonotype has a count of ten or more. The V and J genes are TRBV27 and TRBJ2-3; 7 bases fit TRBD2. V trimming: 6 bases; J trimming: 2 bases; junction bases outside the gene matches: 8. Germline V gene lookup returns CDR1 MNHEY and CDR2 SMNVEV (reference sequence). CDR3 length equals 15 residues. CDR3 loop: CASSLDGRPTDTQYF. CDR3 coding DNA: TGTGCCAGCAGCCTTGACGGGAGGCCCACAGATACGCAGTATTTT.

This clonotype was detected many times. The V gene is TRBV2, the J gene TRBJ2-7, with 8 bases fitting TRBD1. The germline V gene encodes CDR1 SNHLY and CDR2 FYNNEI. Germline trimming cut 8 bases from V and 6 bases from J; bases unmatched to any gene: 9. The CDR3 has 13 amino acids. The CDR3 nucleotides read TGTGCCAGCTGTCAGGGGGCACGTCGCGAGCAGTACTTC. Translation: CASCQGARREQYF.

V gene TRBV15 combines with J gene TRBJ1-4; D unresolved. The V gene's germline CDR1 is LNHNV and CDR2 YYDKDF (reference sequence). The CDR3 has 15 residues. Trimming removed 0 bases from V and 5 bases from J, with 10 bases in between. CDR3: CATSREKLDNEKLFF. The CDR3 DNA sequence: TGTGCCACCAGCAGAGAAAAACTGGACAATGAAAAACTGTTTTTT. The variable domain in full, with the rest retrieved from reference TRBV15 and TRBJ1-4, is DAMVIQNPRYQVTQFGKPVTLSCSQTLNHNVMYWYQQKSSQAPKLLFHYYDKDFNNEADTPDNFQSRRPNTSFCFLDIRSPGLGDTAMYLCATSREKLDNEKLFFGSGTQLSVL.